Included here is one T cell receptor beta chain sequence, with context. The sample comes from a study of cytomegalovirus exposure and HLA in healthy donors. This CDR3 contains 16 residues. V gave up 4 bases and J gave up 1 base; unmatched junction bases: 12. The germline gives CDR1 GTSNPN, CDR2 SVGIG (reference sequence). TCRdb's copy holds only in-frame clones and misses some; the assay was immunoSEQ multiplex PCR. The top ten hold over 6.5% of the sample, which has roughly 59,000 clones, over 90% seen once. Source material: PBMCs. The origin of this receptor is a woman between 18 and 30 years old in good health and CMV-seropositive. The rearrangement uses TRBV30 and TRBJ1-2; 7 nucleotides match TRBD1. CDR3: CAWTRFGTAVNYGYTF. The CDR3, as DNA: TGTGCCTGGACGAGGTTCGGGACAGCCGTTAACTATGGCTACACCTTC.